One and the same sample provided the 4 T cell receptor beta chains below, sequenced in a study of early T cells in non-severe SARS-CoV-2 infection. TCRdb re-derived calls from the 5' RACE reads in MiXCR, one entry per CDR3 protein. This table has about 76,000 distinct CDR3 sequences, roughly 15% appearing once. What was sequenced was whole blood. These receptor sequences come from an adult who was a healthcare worker with PCR-confirmed SARS-CoV-2 infection or an uninfected control (not recorded which).

This clonotype has a count of ten or more. The chain employs TRBV19 and TRBJ2-7, with TRBD2 matching 8 bases. The CDR3 is 13 amino acids. CDR1 is LNHDA, CDR2 SQIVND, per germline (reference sequence). V gave up 8 bases and J gave up 2 bases; unmatched junction bases: 5. This CDR3 is CASGSGSPYEQYF. The CDR3 bases are TGTGCCAGTGGCAGCGGGAGCCCCTACGAGCAGTACTTC.

This clonotype appeared a few times. In DNA, the CDR3 is TGTGCCAGCAGCCAAGGCCCCGCCGGGTTCGGCTACACCTTC. It translates to CASSQGPAGFGYTF. V usage is TRBV3-1 and J usage is TRBJ1-2; D call uncertain. Germline V gives CDR1 LGHDT, CDR2 YNNKEL (reference sequence). The CDR3 is 14 residues long. Trimming removed 1 base at V and 8 bases at J, with 14 bases between.

This clonotype was seen many times. The chain is built from TRBV19 and TRBJ1-4; the D gene is possibly TRBD1 (5 bases). The V end was cut by 7 bases, the J end by 0 bases, with 12 bases between. CDR3 length: 15 residues. The germline CDR1 and CDR2 sequences are LNHDA and SQIVND (reference sequence). The CDR3 DNA sequence: TGTGCCAGTATCAAGGGGTCTGCAACTAATGAAAAACTGTTTTTT. The encoded protein is CASIKGSATNEKLFF.

This rearrangement joins TRBV7-9 to TRBJ1-1, with D perhaps matching TRBD1 (6 bases). There are 15 residues in the CDR3. Germline values: CDR1 SEHNR, CDR2 FQNEAQ (reference sequence). Trimming took off 6 bases at V and 1 base at J, with 15 bases between the two ends. The DNA for the CDR3 is TGTGCCAGCAGTCGCCTACAGGGCCGGAACACTGAAGCTTTCTTT. Its protein is CASSRLQGRNTEAFF.